This T cell receptor beta chain appears in the sequencing data of a study of cytomegalovirus exposure and HLA in healthy donors. Broader study findings: Highly shared sequence variants in one cluster were likely a sequencing artifact. Presence/absence results assume similar sequencing depth per donor, which may not hold.

PCR involved 60 Vbeta and 13 Jbeta primers. Some clones are missing from TCRdb's copy, which holds only in-frame ones; the method was immunoSEQ multiplex PCR. The profile covers over 95,000 clones, with 76% appearing a single time and more than 1.5% taken by the ten largest. This clone was counted only a few times. Its target is not known. Germline CDR1 is SGHAT and CDR2 is FQNNGV. The CDR3 extends over 14 amino acids. The V and J ends lost 3 bases and 5 bases respectively, with 13 bases between them. The specimen sequenced was PBMCs. The sequence was obtained from a man aged 40-55 years in good health and CMV-seronegative. The chain joins TRBV11-2 to TRBJ1-1; unclear D gene. CDR3 DNA sequence: TGTGCCAGCAGCTTTACCCCGGGGATTACTGAAGCTTTCTTT. It translates to CASSFTPGITEAFF.